This T cell receptor (beta chain) was found in a study of OX40 agonist ivuxolimab in advanced cancers. This CDR3 is built from 15 residues. The germline gives CDR1 SGHVS, CDR2 FNYEAQ. Trimming pared 0 bases from V and 5 bases from J, leaving 12 bases between. The cohort excluded patients with autoimmune disease history or systemic immunosuppression. Profiling relied on immunoSEQ multiplex PCR, and the TCRdb table lists in-frame clones only, not all of them. The sample shows about 89,000 clones, nearly 90% of them seen only once. Specimen: CD4+ or CD8+ T cells sorted from blood, collected in a trial of the OX40 agonist ivuxolimab. The chain links TRBV7-6 to TRBJ2-3; unclear D gene. This sequence was found in an adult with an advanced solid tumor such as melanoma, head and neck, liver or kidney cancer. The CDR3 spells CASSLAVGIGDTQYF. CDR3 nucleotides: TGTGCCAGCAGCTTAGCGGTAGGCATTGGAGATACGCAGTATTTT.